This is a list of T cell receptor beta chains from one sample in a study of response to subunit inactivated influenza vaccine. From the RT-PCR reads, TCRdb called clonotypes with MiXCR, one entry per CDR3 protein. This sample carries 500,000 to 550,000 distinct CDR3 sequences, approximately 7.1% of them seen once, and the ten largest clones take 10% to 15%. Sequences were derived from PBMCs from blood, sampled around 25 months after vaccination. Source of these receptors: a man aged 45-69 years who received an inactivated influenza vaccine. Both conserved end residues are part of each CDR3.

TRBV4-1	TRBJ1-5	CASSQDATRGQPQHF
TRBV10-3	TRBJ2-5	CAISSGQGAETQYF
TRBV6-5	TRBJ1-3	CASSFAGGRGLAGNTIYF
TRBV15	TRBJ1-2	CATSSQTGSTLYGYTF
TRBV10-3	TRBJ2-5	CAISPGRGKETQYF
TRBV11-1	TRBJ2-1	CASSSGRGRYNEQFF
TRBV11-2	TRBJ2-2	CASRPGGAATGGELFF
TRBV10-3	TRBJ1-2	CAISEPDTGYGYTF
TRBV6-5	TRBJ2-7	CASSYLGEGYEQYF
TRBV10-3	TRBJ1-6	CAISEQRGRNNSPLHF
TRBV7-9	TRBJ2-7	CASSFRRGPYEQYF
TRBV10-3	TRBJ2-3	CATRGDTQYF
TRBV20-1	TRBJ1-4	CSARVRTRDWKLFF
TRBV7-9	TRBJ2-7	CASSLVPPGQGQYF
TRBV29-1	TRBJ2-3	CSVLADDTDTQYF
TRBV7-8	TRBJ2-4	CASSLGAGTTKNIQYF
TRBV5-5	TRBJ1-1	CASSEDKVWGYPKAFF
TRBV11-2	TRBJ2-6	CASSLERTSVLTF
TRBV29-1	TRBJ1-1	CSAKTGTALNTEAFF
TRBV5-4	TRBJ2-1	CASKTGTARLAGVNEQFF
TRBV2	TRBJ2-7	CASSPPGRSYEQYF
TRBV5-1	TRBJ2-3	CASSLGQSPITDTQYF
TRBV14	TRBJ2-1	CASSQRPRLAYNEQFF
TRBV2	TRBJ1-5	CASSVEDRGRRNQPQHF
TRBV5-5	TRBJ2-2	CASSLYATGEVPGELFF
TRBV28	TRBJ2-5	CASSSSGAGQETQYF
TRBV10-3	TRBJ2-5	CAITDSKETQYF
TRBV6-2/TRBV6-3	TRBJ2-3	CASSQMAFRTDTQYF
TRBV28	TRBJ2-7	CASSLNTYYEQYF
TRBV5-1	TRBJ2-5	CASSVSRPQETQYF
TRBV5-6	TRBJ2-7	CASSLVPSYSAGMSYEQYF
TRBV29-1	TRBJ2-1	CSVEEGRDFSSYNEQFF
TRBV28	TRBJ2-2	CASSTSFIGTSGSFRELFF
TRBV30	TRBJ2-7	CAWRPGAHFSYEQYF
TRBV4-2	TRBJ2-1	CASSQGTSGVFYNEQFF
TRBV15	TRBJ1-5	CATSRDMGQPQHF